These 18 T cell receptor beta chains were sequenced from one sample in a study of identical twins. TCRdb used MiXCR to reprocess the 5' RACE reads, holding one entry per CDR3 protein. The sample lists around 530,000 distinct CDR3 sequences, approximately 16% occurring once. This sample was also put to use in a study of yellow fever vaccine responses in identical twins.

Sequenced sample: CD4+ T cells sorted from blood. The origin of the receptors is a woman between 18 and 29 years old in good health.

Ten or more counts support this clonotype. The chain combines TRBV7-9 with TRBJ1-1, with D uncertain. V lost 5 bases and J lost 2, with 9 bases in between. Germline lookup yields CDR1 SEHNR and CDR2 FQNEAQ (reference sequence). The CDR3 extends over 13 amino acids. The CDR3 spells CASSQQRNTEAFF. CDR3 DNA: TGTGCCAGCAGCCAACAGCGAAACACTGAAGCTTTCTTT.

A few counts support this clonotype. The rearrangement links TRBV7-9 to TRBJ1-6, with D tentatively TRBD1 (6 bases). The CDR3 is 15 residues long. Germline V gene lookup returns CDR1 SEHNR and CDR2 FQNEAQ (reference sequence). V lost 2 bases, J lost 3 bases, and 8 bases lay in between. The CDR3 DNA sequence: TGTGCCAGCAGCTTACAGGGGCTCTATAATTCACCCCTCCACTTT. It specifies CASSLQGLYNSPLHF. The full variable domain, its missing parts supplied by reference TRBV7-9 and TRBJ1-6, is DTGVSQNPRHKITKRGQNVTFRCDPISEHNRLYWYRQTLGQGPEFLTYFQNEAQLEKSRLLSDRFSAERPKGSFSTLEIQRTEQGDSAMYLCASSLQGLYNSPLHFGNGTRLTVT.

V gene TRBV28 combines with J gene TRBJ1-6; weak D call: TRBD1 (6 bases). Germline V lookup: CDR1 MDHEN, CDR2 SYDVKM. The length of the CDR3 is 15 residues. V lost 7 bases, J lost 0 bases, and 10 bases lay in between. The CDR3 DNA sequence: TGTGCCAGCAATCCCAGGGGCTCCTATAATTCACCCCTCCACTTT. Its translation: CASNPRGSYNSPLHF.

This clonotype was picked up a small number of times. The CDR3, as DNA: TGTGCCAGCAGCAACCAGACAGACAACTATGGCTACACCTTC. It yields the protein CASSNQTDNYGYTF. This sequence joins TRBV7-9 and TRBJ1-2; perhaps TRBD1 as D (5 bases). This CDR3 region has 14 residues. From germline, CDR1 is SEHNR and CDR2 FQNEAQ (reference sequence). V lost 5 bases and J 2 bases, leaving 12 bases between the germline ends. Drawing the rest from reference TRBV7-9 and TRBJ1-2, the complete variable domain is DTGVSQNPRHKITKRGQNVTFRCDPISEHNRLYWYRQTLGQGPEFLTYFQNEAQLEKSRLLSDRFSAERPKGSFSTLEIQRTEQGDSAMYLCASSNQTDNYGYTFGSGTRLTVV.

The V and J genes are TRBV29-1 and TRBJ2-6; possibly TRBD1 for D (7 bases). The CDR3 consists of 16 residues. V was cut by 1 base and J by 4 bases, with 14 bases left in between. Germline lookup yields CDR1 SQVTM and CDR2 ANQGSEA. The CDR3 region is CSVEAPRGEGANVLTF. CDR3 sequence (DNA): TGCAGCGTTGAAGCGCCCAGGGGGGAAGGGGCCAACGTCCTGACTTTC.

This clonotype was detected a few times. Written as DNA, the CDR3 is TGCGCCAGCAGCCAAGAACCGGGAGCAGGGACCCAGTACTTC. Translated: CASSQEPGAGTQYF. The rearrangement joins TRBV4-1 to TRBJ2-5; D might be TRBD2 (6 bases). This CDR3 spans 14 amino acids. With 0 bases removed from V and 7 bases from J, the gap between germline ends came to 12 bases. Germline V gene sequence: CDR1 MGHRA, CDR2 YSYEKL.

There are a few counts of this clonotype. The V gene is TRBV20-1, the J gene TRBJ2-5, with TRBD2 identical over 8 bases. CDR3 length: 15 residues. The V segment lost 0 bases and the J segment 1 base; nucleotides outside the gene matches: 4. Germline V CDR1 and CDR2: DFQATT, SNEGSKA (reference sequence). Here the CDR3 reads CSARDARGVQETQYF. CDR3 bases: TGCAGTGCTAGAGATGCGCGGGGGGTCCAAGAGACCCAGTACTTC.

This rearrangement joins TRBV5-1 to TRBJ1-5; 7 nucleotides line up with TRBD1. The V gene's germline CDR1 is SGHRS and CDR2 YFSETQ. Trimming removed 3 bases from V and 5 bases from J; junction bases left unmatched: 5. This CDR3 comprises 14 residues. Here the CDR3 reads CASSSTGQDQPQHF. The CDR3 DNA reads TGCGCCAGCAGCTCGACAGGACAGGATCAGCCCCAGCATTTT.

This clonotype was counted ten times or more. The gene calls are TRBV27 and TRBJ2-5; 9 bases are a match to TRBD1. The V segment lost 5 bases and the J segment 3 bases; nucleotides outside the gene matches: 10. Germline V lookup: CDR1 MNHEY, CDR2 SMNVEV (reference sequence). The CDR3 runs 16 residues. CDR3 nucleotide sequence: TGTGCCAGCAGTCTGGGGCGGGACAGGGAAAAAGAGACCCAGTACTTC. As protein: CASSLGRDREKETQYF.

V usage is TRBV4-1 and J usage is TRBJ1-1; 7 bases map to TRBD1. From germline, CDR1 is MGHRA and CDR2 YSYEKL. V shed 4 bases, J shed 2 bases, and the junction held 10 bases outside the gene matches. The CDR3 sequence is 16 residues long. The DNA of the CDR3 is TGCGCCAGCAGCCGACAACCGGGGACAGCAAACACTGAAGCTTTCTTT. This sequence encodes CASSRQPGTANTEAFF.

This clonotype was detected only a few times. The CDR3 sequence is CASSRQTGANTEAFF. The CDR3 DNA is TGTGCCAGCAGCCGACAGACAGGGGCCAACACTGAAGCTTTCTTT. The V and J genes are TRBV27 and TRBJ1-1, with TRBD1 identical over 8 bases. V lost 6 bases, J lost 2 bases, and 8 bases stayed unmatched. The length of the CDR3 is 15 residues. Germline V CDR1 and CDR2: MNHEY, SMNVEV (reference sequence).

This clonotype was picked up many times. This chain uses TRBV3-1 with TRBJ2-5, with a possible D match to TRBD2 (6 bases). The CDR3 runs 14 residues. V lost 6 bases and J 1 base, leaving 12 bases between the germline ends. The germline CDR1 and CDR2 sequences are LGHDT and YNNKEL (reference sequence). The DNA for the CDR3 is TGTGCCAGCAGAGCGGGTCCCCTCCAAGAGACCCAGTACTTC. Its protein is CASRAGPLQETQYF.

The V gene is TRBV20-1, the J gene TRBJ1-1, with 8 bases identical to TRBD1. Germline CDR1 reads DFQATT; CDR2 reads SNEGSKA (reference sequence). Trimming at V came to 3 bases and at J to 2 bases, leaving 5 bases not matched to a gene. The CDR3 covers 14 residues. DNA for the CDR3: TGCAGTGCTAGCAGACAGGGGAGAAACACTGAAGCTTTCTTT. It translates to CSASRQGRNTEAFF.

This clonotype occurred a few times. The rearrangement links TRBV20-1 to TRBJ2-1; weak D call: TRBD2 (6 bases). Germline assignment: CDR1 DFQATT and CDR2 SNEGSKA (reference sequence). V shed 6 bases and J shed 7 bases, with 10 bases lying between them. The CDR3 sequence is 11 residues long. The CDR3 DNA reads TGCAGTGCCGTGGGGGGTAATGAGCAGTTCTTC. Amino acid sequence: CSAVGGNEQFF.

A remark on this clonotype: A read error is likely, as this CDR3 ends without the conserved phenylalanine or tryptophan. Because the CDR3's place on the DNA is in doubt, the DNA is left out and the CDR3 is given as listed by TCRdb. This CDR3 is CASSAGTSGTPHL. V usage is TRBV12-3 or TRBV12-4 and J usage is TRBJ2-7; the table's TRBD2 call for D was not verified on the DNA. The CDR3 is made up of 13 amino acids, end residues included.

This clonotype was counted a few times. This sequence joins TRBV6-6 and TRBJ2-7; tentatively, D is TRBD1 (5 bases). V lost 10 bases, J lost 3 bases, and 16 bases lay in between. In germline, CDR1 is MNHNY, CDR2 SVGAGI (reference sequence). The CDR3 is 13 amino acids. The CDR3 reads CATRHAGYYEQYF. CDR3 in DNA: TGTGCCACGCGACACGCAGGGTACTACGAGCAGTACTTC.

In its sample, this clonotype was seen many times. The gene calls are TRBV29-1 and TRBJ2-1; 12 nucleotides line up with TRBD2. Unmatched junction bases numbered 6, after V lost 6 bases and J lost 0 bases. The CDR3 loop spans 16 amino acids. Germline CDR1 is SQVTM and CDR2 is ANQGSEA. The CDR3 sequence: CSVGTSGRISYNEQFF. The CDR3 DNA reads TGCAGCGTCGGTACTAGCGGGAGGATCTCCTACAATGAGCAGTTCTTC.

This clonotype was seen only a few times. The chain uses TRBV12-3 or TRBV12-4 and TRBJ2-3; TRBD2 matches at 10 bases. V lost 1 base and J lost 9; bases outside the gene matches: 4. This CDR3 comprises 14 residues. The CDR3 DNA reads TGTGCCAGCAGTTTAGGGGTAGCGGGGGGAACGCAGTATTTT. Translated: CASSLGVAGGTQYF.